The sequence of this T cell receptor (beta chain) was determined in a study of cytomegalovirus exposure and HLA in healthy donors. At the level of the study: Membership in the Caucasian-associated ancestry cluster was found for around four fifths of approximately 430 genotyped donors. General study results and limits: Some V segments (TRBV6-2 and TRBV6-3 among them) were excluded as indistinguishable. Confirmation in vitro established that a few CMV-associated chains were specific for CMV antigens. Within a later analysis, the majority of CMV-associated TCR beta chains appeared HLA-restricted.

The PCR used 60 Vbeta and 13 Jbeta primers. Measured with immunoSEQ multiplex PCR; TCRdb has only the in-frame clones, and not every one. The data contain about 130,000 clones, 82% of them singletons. As concerns this clone: Its target is not known.

The CDR3 runs to 15 residues. The V segment lost 6 bases and the J segment 9 bases; nucleotides outside the gene matches: 11. Germline CDR1 and CDR2: KGHSH and LQKENI. The sequenced sample was PBMCs. The receptor was derived from a boy aged 5-17 years in good health and CMV-seronegative. This chain uses TRBV18 with TRBJ2-7; 13 nucleotides align to TRBD2. Here the CDR3 DNA reads TGTGCCAGCTCCAACGGACTAGCGGGAGAGGAGGTGCAGTACTTC. Translating it yields CASSNGLAGEEVQYF.